Presented here are 31 T cell receptor beta chains from one specimen sequenced in a study of metastatic and nonmetastatic thyroid tumors. Thyroid surgery took place with no prior treatment in any patient. Through MiXCR, TCRdb re-clonotyped the PCR reads. Of 45,000 to 55,000 clones listed, 24% are singletons. The sample consisted of blood. These receptors were taken from a male donor with papillary thyroid cancer or a benign thyroid nodule (not recorded which). Some clones in this sample may be carry-over from other donors' samples.

The chain employs TRBV10-3 and TRBJ2-7; TRBD1 aligns across 12 bases. The CDR3 runs 15 residues. V dropped 4 bases and J dropped 5; count of bases not matched to a gene: 6. Per the germline V gene, CDR1 is ENHRY and CDR2 is SYGVKD. CDR3: CAISVWGQGAHEQYF. CDR3 sequence (DNA): TGTGCCATCAGTGTCTGGGGACAGGGGGCCCACGAGCAGTACTTC.

The chain couples TRBV11-2 to TRBJ2-7, with 14 bases lining up with TRBD2. CDR1 and CDR2 (germline): SGHAT, FQNNGV. This CDR3 is built from 17 residues. With V trimmed by 3 bases and J by 0 bases, 4 bases remained unmatched. The DNA of the CDR3 is TGTGCCAGCAGCTTGACTAGCGGGAGGGCCTACTCCTACGAGCAGTACTTC. Its translation is CASSLTSGRAYSYEQYF.

The chain links TRBV6-9 to TRBJ2-7; TRBD1 or TRBD2 may be the D gene (5 bases each). Trimming shortened V by 5 bases and J by 0 bases, and 14 bases separated the two germline ends. Germline-derived CDR1 and CDR2 are MNHGY and SVAAGI. The CDR3 contains 15 residues. The CDR3 DNA follows: TGTGCCAGCAGTCCCTGGGGGTGGAGCTCCTACGAGCAGTACTTC. Its translation: CASSPWGWSSYEQYF.

This clone was seen ten or more times. DNA for the CDR3: TGTGCCAGCAGTGAGGGGACAGCGATTAACTATGGCTACACCTTC. This codes for CASSEGTAINYGYTF. The chain couples TRBV2 to TRBJ1-2, with 7 bases matching TRBD1. With V trimmed by 3 bases and J by 1 base, 5 bases remained unmatched. The CDR3 runs 15 residues. Germline V CDR1 and CDR2: SNHLY, FYNNEI.

This chain uses TRBV20-1 with TRBJ1-2; 7 nucleotides line up with TRBD1. The V and J ends lost 6 bases and 8 bases, in that order; junction bases with no gene match: 9. Germline V CDR1 and CDR2: DFQATT, SNEGSKA (reference sequence). The CDR3 has 12 residues. CDR3 in DNA: TGCAGTGCAACCAGGGACAGCAGAGGCTACACCTTC. Its protein is CSATRDSRGYTF.

This clone has a count of ten or more. V and J are TRBV28 and TRBJ2-3; no clear D gene. Germline CDR1 and CDR2: MDHEN and SYDVKM. V lost 5 bases, J lost 0 bases, and 12 bases lay in between. This CDR3 comprises 15 residues. The CDR3 coding sequence is TGTGCCAGCAGTGTTCCCGGGCTCAGCACAGATACGCAGTATTTT. This sequence encodes CASSVPGLSTDTQYF.

This clone has at least ten counts. A much more abundant neighbour one base away suggests this may be a read error. The rearrangement links TRBV5-1 to TRBJ1-2; D gene ambiguous. This CDR3 has 13 residues. V shed 5 bases and J shed 6 bases, with 14 bases lying between them. CDR1 is SGHRS, CDR2 YFSETQ, per germline. The CDR3 DNA sequence: TGCGCCAGCAGGGGGAGTGAGGCGGATGGCTACACCTTC. Its protein product is CASRGSEADGYTF.

The chain employs TRBV12-3 or TRBV12-4 and TRBJ1-3; TRBD1 might be the D (5 bases). V dropped 6 bases and J dropped 0 bases, with 12 bases sitting between them. This CDR3 region has 15 residues. The CDR3 region has the DNA TGTGCCAGCAGCCCGGGACGCCTCTCTGGAAACACCATATATTTT. Its protein product is CASSPGRLSGNTIYF.

This clone was picked up a small number of times. The rearrangement links TRBV7-2 to TRBJ1-2; no reliable D call. There are 12 residues in the CDR3. The germline CDR1 and CDR2 sequences are SGHTA and FQGNSA. Between the trimmed V and J ends, which lost 6 bases and 6 bases, there was a span of 11 bases. The CDR3 is CASSSYSHGYTF. DNA of the CDR3: TGTGCCAGCAGTTCGTACAGCCATGGCTACACCTTC.

The chain links TRBV7-2 to TRBJ2-2; 7 nucleotides align to TRBD2. The V gene end was trimmed by 5 bases and the J gene end by 4 bases; junction bases not matched to a gene: 7. The CDR3 runs 15 residues. CDR1 and CDR2 from the germline V gene are SGHTA and FQGNSA. DNA of the CDR3: TGTGCCAGCAGCGCAGGGAGGGCAAGCACCGGGGAGCTGTTTTTT. Translated: CASSAGRASTGELFF.

This clone appeared a few times. V and J are TRBV9 and TRBJ2-1, with 10 bases that match TRBD2. The CDR3 consists of 17 residues. J was trimmed by 7 bases and V by 4 bases; bases with no gene match: 14. Germline CDR1 SGDLS, CDR2 YYNGEE. CDR3 coding DNA: TGTGCCAGCAGCACAAACCTAGCGGAAGCGGGGGGGAATGAGCAGTTCTTC. As protein: CASSTNLAEAGGNEQFF.

This rearrangement joins TRBV25-1 to TRBJ2-3, with D possibly TRBD2 on 5 matching bases. Germline CDR1 reads MGHDK; CDR2 reads SYGVNS. The CDR3 covers 14 residues. V shed 4 bases and J shed 5 bases, with 13 bases lying between them. The CDR3 nucleotides read TGTGCCAGCAGTGGGCCGGCCCGGGAAGATACGCAGTATTTT. Protein: CASSGPAREDTQYF.

This clone was found many times. The chain uses TRBV5-1 and TRBJ2-3; 13 bases fit TRBD2. Germline CDR1 and CDR2: SGHRS and YFSETQ. The CDR3 consists of 14 residues. V lost 7 bases and J lost 4; bases outside the gene matches: 3. The CDR3 DNA follows: TGCGCCAGCGGTGGACTAGCGGGGGCAGATACGCAGTATTTT. Translated, it gives CASGGLAGADTQYF.

This clone was counted ten times or more. This chain links TRBV24-1 with TRBJ2-5, with D possibly TRBD1 on 5 matching bases. V lost 6 bases to trimming and J lost 2 bases, with 9 bases between them. The CDR3 is 13 residues long. Per germline, CDR1 KGHDR and CDR2 SFDVKD. The CDR3 loop reads CATSPGLQETQYF. Written as DNA, the CDR3 is TGTGCCACCAGTCCAGGGCTTCAAGAGACCCAGTACTTC.

The chain is built from TRBV5-1 and TRBJ1-5; D remains unclear. The CDR3 length is 15 residues. CDR1 is SGHRS, CDR2 YFSETQ, per germline. Deletions cut 0 bases from V and 7 bases from J, with 14 bases between. The CDR3 is CASSLDGSRGQPQHF. The CDR3 DNA reads TGCGCCAGCAGCTTGGACGGATCACGAGGCCAGCCCCAGCATTTT.

This clone has ten or more counts. This chain links TRBV4-1 with TRBJ2-2; 12 bases are a match to TRBD2. Germline V gene sequence: CDR1 MGHRA, CDR2 YSYEKL. V lost 2 bases, J lost 6 bases, and 1 base stayed unmatched. The CDR3 has 15 amino acids. Here the CDR3 reads CASSQLAGGPGELFF. The CDR3 DNA follows: TGCGCCAGCAGCCAACTAGCGGGAGGGCCCGGGGAGCTGTTTTTT.

This sequence joins TRBV3-1 and TRBJ2-1, with D unresolved. Germline V gives CDR1 LGHDT, CDR2 YNNKEL (reference sequence). Deletions cut 3 bases from V and 7 bases from J, with 10 bases between. The CDR3 spans 13 residues. The DNA of the CDR3 is TGTGCCAGCAGCCACGCTCAAGGGAATGAGCAGTTCTTC. The encoded protein is CASSHAQGNEQFF.

This clone was counted at least ten times. At one end, the junction sequence differs from germline, possibly due to a read error. V usage is TRBV7-9 and J usage is TRBJ2-7, with 7 bases matching TRBD2. This CDR3 is built from 15 residues. Germline V gene data show CDR1 as SEHNR and CDR2 as FQNEAQ (reference sequence). The CDR3 sequence: CASSIASGASYEQYF. The CDR3 DNA follows: TGTGCCAGCAGCATAGCTAGCGGAGCTTCCTACGAGCAGTACTTC.

V gene TRBV25-1 combines with J gene TRBJ1-3; the D gene is possibly TRBD1 (6 bases). From germline, CDR1 is MGHDK and CDR2 SYGVNS. V was trimmed by 8 bases and J by 0 bases, leaving 11 bases between them. The CDR3 length is 14 residues. CDR3 residues: CASGGDSSGNTIYF. CDR3 coding DNA: TGTGCCAGCGGGGGCGACTCCTCTGGAAACACCATATATTTT.

This clone was counted at least ten times. V usage is TRBV6-1 and J usage is TRBJ1-5; 7 bases agree with TRBD1. The CDR3 consists of 14 residues. The V and J ends lost 10 bases and 2 bases, in that order; junction bases with no gene match: 8. From germline, CDR1 is MNHNS and CDR2 SASEGT. CDR3 protein: CAISPGTGNQPQHF. The CDR3 DNA reads as TGTGCCATTTCCCCCGGGACAGGCAATCAGCCCCAGCATTTT.

This sequence joins TRBV4-2 and TRBJ2-3, with 9 bases fitting TRBD2. Germline values: CDR1 LGHNA, CDR2 YNFKEQ. The CDR3 is 15 amino acids. V dropped 0 bases and J dropped 4; count of bases not matched to a gene: 2. For the CDR3, the DNA is TGTGCCAGCAGCCAAGAAGCGGGAGGCCCAGATACGCAGTATTTT. The encoded protein is CASSQEAGGPDTQYF.

This clone has just a few counts. The chain combines TRBV6-1 with TRBJ2-1; 10 bases match TRBD2. V shed 8 bases and J 7 bases; nucleotides not matched to a gene: 2. Germline CDR1 is MNHNS and CDR2 is SASEGT. The CDR3 sequence is 12 residues long. This chain's CDR3 is CASLAGVNEQFF. The CDR3 DNA is TGTGCCAGCCTAGCGGGAGTTAATGAGCAGTTCTTC.

This clone was detected a few times. This chain joins TRBV6-1 and TRBJ1-6; D is possibly TRBD1 (6 bases). The ends were cut back, 6 bases at V and 9 bases at J, with 18 bases in the middle. In germline, CDR1 is MNHNS, CDR2 SASEGT. This CDR3 contains 15 residues. The CDR3 here is CASREYNRASSPLHF. In DNA, the CDR3 is TGTGCCAGCAGGGAGTATAACAGGGCCAGTTCACCCCTCCACTTT.

This clone was counted at least ten times. This chain links TRBV6-1 with TRBJ1-1; 7 bases match TRBD1. Germline CDR1 and CDR2: MNHNS and SASEGT. The CDR3 covers 15 residues. J gave up 0 bases and V 7 bases, and 8 bases lay outside the gene matches. CDR3 sequence: CASTETGLMNTEAFF. CDR3 DNA sequence: TGTGCCAGCACCGAGACAGGGCTCATGAACACTGAAGCTTTCTTT.

This clone has just a few counts. The rearrangement links TRBV7-2 to TRBJ1-2; D is unclear. CDR1 is SGHTA and CDR2 is FQGNSA in the germline V gene. The CDR3 runs to 12 residues. V was trimmed by 0 bases and J by 8 bases, leaving 7 bases between them. For the CDR3, the DNA is TGTGCCAGCAGCTTAGCGGTTGGGGGCTACACCTTC. This encodes CASSLAVGGYTF.

This clone has ten or more counts. The CDR3 DNA reads TGTGCCAGCAGCCGTCTGGCGGGAGGGACAGGGGATAACGAGCAGTACTTC. Amino acids: CASSRLAGGTGDNEQYF. V is TRBV5-6 and J is TRBJ2-7, with D tentatively TRBD1 (10 bases). Germline V gives CDR1 SGHDT, CDR2 YYEEEE. The CDR3 has 17 residues. V gave up 4 bases and J gave up 5 bases, with 25 bases separating them.

This clone was found many times. The genes are TRBV12-3 or TRBV12-4 and TRBJ2-2, with a weak D call TRBD1 (6 bases). Trimming cost V 4 bases and J 1 base, with 16 bases left between them. CDR3 size: 17 residues. CDR3 residues: CASSWTARGGNTGELFF. CDR3 DNA: TGTGCCAGCAGTTGGACAGCCCGAGGGGGGAACACCGGGGAGCTGTTTTTT.

The chain recombines TRBV20-1 with TRBJ2-2; TRBD1 matches at 12 bases. This CDR3 is 15 amino acids long. The trim removed 4 bases at V and 6 bases at J, leaving 6 bases unmatched. Germline V gene data show CDR1 as DFQATT and CDR2 as SNEGSKA (reference sequence). DNA of the CDR3: TGCAGTGCTACCCGGGACAGGGGGCCGGCCGGGGAGCTGTTTTTT. It is translated as CSATRDRGPAGELFF.

In its sample, this clone ranks as medium-sized. The chain links TRBV6-1 to TRBJ1-5; D gene ambiguous. The CDR3 has 13 residues. The germline V gene encodes CDR1 MNHNS and CDR2 SASEGT. Trimming left V 7 bases short and J 3 bases short, with 10 bases between. DNA of the CDR3: TGTGCCAGCATTTCGTCCATCAATCAGCCCCAGCATTTT. This codes for CASISSINQPQHF.

J is TRBJ2-7 and V is TRBV7-9; D is perhaps TRBD2 (7 bases). Germline V gene sequence: CDR1 SEHNR, CDR2 FQNEAQ (reference sequence). The germline V and J ends were trimmed by 1 base and 5 bases, with 12 bases remaining between them. The CDR3 is 14 residues long. The CDR3 sequence: CASSLEGGAHEQYF. Written as DNA, the CDR3 is TGTGCCAGCAGCTTAGAAGGGGGGGCCCACGAGCAGTACTTC.

The gene calls are TRBV4-2 and TRBJ1-2, with D perhaps TRBD1 (6 bases). The CDR3 runs to 15 residues. V shed 0 bases and J shed 4 bases, with 12 bases lying between them. Germline values: CDR1 LGHNA, CDR2 YNFKEQ. DNA of the CDR3: TGTGCCAGCAGCCAAGATCTGGAGGGGGTCTATGGCTACACCTTC. It specifies CASSQDLEGVYGYTF.